This TCR beta chain appears in the sequencing data of a study of CD8+ T cells in alopecia areata. Whole-study findings and limits: Relative to mice, TCR sharing across patients was less clear, a difference possibly HLA-related. Among the cells sequenced in scalp samples are also the resident alphabeta T cells of normal skin. Affected lesional scalp, above all in alopecia totalis/universalis, was more clonal than normal scalp.

Turning to this clone: Its antigen is undetermined.

Alopecia areata patients provided lesional scalp punch biopsies and peripheral blood. Germline V CDR1 and CDR2: LGHNA, YSLEER. With 3 bases clipped from V and 8 bases from J, the junction kept 15 bases outside the gene matches. The CDR3 extends over 18 amino acids. Extraction and reverse transcription of RNA yielded cDNA as the sequencing template. Only in-frame clones appear in the TCRdb table, and some are missing; sequencing was by immunoSEQ multiplex PCR. In the table there are about 82,000 clones, 51% of which are singletons. Material: NKG2D-high CD8+ T cells sorted from blood. This TCR derives from a human donor with alopecia areata. This chain connects TRBV4-3 to TRBJ2-3; TRBD1 matches at 12 bases. The DNA for the CDR3 is TGCGCCAGCAGCCATGGTCCCGGGACAGGGGGCGTGGATGGTACGCAGTATTTT. This sequence encodes CASSHGPGTGGVDGTQYF.